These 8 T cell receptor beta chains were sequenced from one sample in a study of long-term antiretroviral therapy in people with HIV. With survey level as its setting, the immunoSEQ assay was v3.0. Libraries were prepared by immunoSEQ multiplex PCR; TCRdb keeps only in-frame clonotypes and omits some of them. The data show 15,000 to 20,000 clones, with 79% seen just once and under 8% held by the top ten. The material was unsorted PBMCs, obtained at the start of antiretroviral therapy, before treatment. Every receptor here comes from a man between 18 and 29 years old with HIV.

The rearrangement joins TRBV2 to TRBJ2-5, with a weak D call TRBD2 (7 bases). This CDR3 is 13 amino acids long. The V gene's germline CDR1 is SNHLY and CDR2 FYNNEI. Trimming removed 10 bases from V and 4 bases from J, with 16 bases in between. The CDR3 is CATLGGVGETQYF. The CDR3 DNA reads TGTGCCACCTTAGGGGGGGTGGGAGAGACCCAGTACTTC.

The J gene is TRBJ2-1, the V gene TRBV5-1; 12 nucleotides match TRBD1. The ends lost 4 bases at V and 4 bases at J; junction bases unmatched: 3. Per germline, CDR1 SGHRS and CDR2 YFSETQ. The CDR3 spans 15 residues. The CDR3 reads CASSEGQGAYNEQFF. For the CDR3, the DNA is TGCGCCAGCAGCGAGGGACAGGGGGCATACAATGAGCAGTTCTTC.

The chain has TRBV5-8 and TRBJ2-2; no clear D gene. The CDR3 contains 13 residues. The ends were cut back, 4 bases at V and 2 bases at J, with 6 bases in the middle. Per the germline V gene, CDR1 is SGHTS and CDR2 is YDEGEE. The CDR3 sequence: CASSQLNTGELFF. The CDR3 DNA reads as TGTGCCAGCAGCCAGCTTAACACCGGGGAGCTGTTTTTT. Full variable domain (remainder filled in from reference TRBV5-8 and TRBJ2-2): EAGVTQSPTHLIKTRGQQATLRCSPISGHTSVYWYQQALGLGLQFLLWYDEGEERNRGNFPPRFSGRQFPNYSSELNVNALELEDSALYLCASSQLNTGELFFGEGSRLTVL.

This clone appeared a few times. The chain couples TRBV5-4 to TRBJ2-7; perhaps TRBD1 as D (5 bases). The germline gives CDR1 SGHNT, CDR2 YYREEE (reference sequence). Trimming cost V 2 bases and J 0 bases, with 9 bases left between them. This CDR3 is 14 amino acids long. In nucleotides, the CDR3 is TGTGCCAGCAGCTTCGACAGAAGCTCCTACGAGCAGTACTTC. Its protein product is CASSFDRSSYEQYF. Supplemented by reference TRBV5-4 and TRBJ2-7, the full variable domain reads ETGVTQSPTHLIKTRGQQVTLRCSSQSGHNTVSWYQQALGQGPQFIFQYYREEENGRGNFPPRFSGLQFPNYSSELNVNALELDDSALYLCASSFDRSSYEQYFGPGTRLTVT.

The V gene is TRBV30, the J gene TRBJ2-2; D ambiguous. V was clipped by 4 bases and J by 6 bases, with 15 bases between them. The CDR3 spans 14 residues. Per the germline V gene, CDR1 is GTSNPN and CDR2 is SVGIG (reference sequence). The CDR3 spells CAWKSLSSPGELFF. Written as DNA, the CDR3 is TGTGCCTGGAAGAGCTTGAGTTCTCCCGGGGAGCTGTTTTTT.

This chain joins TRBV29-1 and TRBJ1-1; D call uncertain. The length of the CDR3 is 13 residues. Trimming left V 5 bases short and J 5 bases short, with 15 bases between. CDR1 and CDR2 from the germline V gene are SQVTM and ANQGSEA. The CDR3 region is CSVYFPGGTEAFF. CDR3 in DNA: TGCAGCGTTTATTTCCCCGGCGGGACTGAAGCTTTCTTT. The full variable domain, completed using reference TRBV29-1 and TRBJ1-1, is SAVISQKPSRDICQRGTSLTIQCQVDSQVTMMFWYRQQPGQSLTLIATANQGSEATYESGFVIDKFPISRPNLTFSTLTVSNMSPEDSSIYLCSVYFPGGTEAFFGQGTRLTVV.

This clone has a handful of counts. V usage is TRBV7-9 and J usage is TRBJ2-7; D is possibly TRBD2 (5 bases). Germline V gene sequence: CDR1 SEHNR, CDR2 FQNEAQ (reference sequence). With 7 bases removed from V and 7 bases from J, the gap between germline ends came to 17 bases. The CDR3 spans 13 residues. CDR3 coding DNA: TGTGCCAGCACAAACCGGGCCTCGGGGGAGCAGTACTTC. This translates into CASTNRASGEQYF.

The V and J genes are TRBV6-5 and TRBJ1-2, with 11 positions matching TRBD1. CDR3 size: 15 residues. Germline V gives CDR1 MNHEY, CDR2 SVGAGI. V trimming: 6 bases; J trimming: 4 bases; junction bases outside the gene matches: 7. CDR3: CASSRPGTGGYGYTF. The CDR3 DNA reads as TGTGCCAGCAGCCGTCCCGGGACAGGGGGCTATGGCTACACCTTC.